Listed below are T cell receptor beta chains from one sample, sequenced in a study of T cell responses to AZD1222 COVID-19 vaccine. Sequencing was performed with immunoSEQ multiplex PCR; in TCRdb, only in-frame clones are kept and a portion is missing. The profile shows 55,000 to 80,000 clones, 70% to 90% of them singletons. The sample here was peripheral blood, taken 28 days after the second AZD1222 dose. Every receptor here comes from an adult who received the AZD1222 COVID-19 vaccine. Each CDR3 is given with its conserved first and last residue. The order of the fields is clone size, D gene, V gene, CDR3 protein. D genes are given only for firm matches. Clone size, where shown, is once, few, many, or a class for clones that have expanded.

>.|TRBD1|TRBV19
CASSTGADRKTQYF
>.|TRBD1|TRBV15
CATSRDRGQGEKLFF
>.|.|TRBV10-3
CAISEYSVNYGYTF
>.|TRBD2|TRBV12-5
CASGSDGGLAPYNEQFF
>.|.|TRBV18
CASSPSIGSYEQYF
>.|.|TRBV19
CASSMGTAYQPQHF
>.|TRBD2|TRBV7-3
CASGLGEGNGELFF
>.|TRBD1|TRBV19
CASSTLDRNSNQPQHF
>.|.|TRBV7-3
CASSSPRGTGANVLTF
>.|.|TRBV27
CASSYGGLYTDTQYF
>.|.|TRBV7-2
CASSSVLVGFGNTEAFF
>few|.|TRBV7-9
CASSLEVSATYGYTF
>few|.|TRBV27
CASSTQRVGTDTQYF
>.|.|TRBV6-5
CASNNPDNEQFF
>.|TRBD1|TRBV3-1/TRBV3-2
CASSPGTGSYHGYTF
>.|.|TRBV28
CATASRAYYGYTF
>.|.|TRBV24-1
CATSESGLNEKLFF
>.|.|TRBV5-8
CASSGKDKPYSYEQYF
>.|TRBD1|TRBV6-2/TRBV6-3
CASSYDRGLGKLFF
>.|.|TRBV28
CASSLLWDEAFF
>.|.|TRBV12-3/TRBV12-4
CASSKGGGEKLFF
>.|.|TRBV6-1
CASSEPFSRAGANVLTF
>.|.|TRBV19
CASSIRESGNTIYF
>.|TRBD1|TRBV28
CASSRPGTGMNTEAFF
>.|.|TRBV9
CASSGGIPGNTIYF
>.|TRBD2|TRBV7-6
CASSTRGGPNEQFF
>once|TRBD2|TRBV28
CASSLSGTSGLNEQFF
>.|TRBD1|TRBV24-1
CATSDDDRGRETQYF
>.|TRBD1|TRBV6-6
CASSYSGTGTGELFF